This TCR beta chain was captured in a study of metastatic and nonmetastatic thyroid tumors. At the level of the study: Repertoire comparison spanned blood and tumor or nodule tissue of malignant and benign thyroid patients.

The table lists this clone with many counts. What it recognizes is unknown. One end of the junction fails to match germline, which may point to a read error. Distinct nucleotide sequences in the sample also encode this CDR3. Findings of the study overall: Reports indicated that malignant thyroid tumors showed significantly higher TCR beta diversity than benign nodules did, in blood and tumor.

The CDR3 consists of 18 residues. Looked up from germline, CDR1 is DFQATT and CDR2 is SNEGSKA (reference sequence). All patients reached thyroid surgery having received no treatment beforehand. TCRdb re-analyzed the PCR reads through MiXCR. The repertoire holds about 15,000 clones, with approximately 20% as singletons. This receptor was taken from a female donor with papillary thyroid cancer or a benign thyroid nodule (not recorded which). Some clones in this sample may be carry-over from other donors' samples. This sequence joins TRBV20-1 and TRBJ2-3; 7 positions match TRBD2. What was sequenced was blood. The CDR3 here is CSARESPLAATSTDTQYF. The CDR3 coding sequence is TGCAGTGCTAGAGAGAGTCCGCTAGCGGCTACTAGCACAGATACGCAGTACTTT.